This note documents a single T cell receptor (beta chain) sequence. Its matching antigen is unknown. This CDR3 spans 14 amino acids. Per germline, CDR1 LGHNA and CDR2 YSLEER. The germline V and J ends were trimmed by 0 bases and 7 bases, with 10 bases remaining between them. The data belong to a study of blood T cells in healthy people across ages. Background on the study: For every two T cells, template switching captured about one barcoded beta molecule. Study observations and caveats: When set beside aged donors, long-lived donors presented more naive CD4+ cells and higher diversity.

For the second PCR, which ran for about 7 to 11 cycles, a sample-barcoded 5' primer and a J-beta primer mix were used. Carrying 12 random nucleotides, a template-switch adaptor labeled each individual cDNA molecule. Each single sample gave us at least 3 million CDR3-containing paired-end reads. TCRdb independently ran MiXCR on the 5' RACE reads; one entry per CDR3 protein. The profile covers hundreds of thousands of distinct CDR3 sequences, with around 48% appearing a single time and roughly 13% taken by the ten largest. The clonotype originates from a man aged 30 to 45 in good health. Sequenced material: blood. V and J are TRBV4-3 and TRBJ1-5; D gene uncertain. CDR3 sequence (DNA): TGCGCCAGCAGCCAAGATATAGGGATGCAGCCCCAGCATTTT. This sequence encodes CASSQDIGMQPQHF.